This T cell receptor beta chain derives from a study of blood T cell repertoires in COVID-19. Libraries were prepared by immunoSEQ multiplex PCR; TCRdb keeps only in-frame clonotypes and omits some of them. The repertoire consists of approximately 380,000 clones, with 88% occurring once and the leading ten covering less than 1.5%. This CDR3 region has 17 residues. V lost 10 bases, J lost 1 base, and 25 bases lay in between. Germline V gives CDR1 MDHEN, CDR2 SYDVKM. The V and J genes are TRBV28 and TRBJ1-1; a weak D match, TRBD1 (6 bases). Sequencing was done on a sample of PBMCs or T cells enriched from blood (not recorded which). The clonotype comes from a woman in her late teens or twenties who had recovered from COVID-19. Written as DNA, the CDR3 is TGTGCCACCCTTGCTGGCCCTATTACAGGGCGGAACACTGAAGCTTTCTTT. This sequence encodes CATLAGPITGRNTEAFF.